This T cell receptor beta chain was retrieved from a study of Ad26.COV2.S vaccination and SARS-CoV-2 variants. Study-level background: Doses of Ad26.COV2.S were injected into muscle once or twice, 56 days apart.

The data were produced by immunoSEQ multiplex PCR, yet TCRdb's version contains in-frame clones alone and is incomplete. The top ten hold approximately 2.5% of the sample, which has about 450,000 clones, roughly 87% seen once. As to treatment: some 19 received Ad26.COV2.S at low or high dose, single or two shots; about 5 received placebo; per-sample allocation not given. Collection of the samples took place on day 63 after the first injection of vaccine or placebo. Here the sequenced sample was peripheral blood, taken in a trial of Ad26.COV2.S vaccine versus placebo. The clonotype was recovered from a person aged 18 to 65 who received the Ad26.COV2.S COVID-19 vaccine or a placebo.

CDR3 sequence reads: CASSINRGLNYGYTF. As DNA, the CDR3 is TGTGCCAGTAGTATAAACAGGGGACTAAACTATGGCTACACCTTC. V is TRBV19 and J is TRBJ1-2, with TRBD1 matching over 7 bases. V gave up 2 bases and J gave up 2 bases; unmatched junction bases: 5. CDR3 length: 15 residues. Germline CDR1 and CDR2: LNHDA and SQIVND (reference sequence). Variable domain in full (rest from reference TRBV19 and TRBJ1-2): DGGITQSPKYLFRKEGQNVTLSCEQNLNHDAMYWYRQDPGQGLRLIYYSQIVNDFQKGDIAEGYSVSREKKESFPLTVTSAQKNPTAFYLCASSINRGLNYGYTFGSGTRLTVV.